Following are 14 T cell receptor beta chains from one sample sequenced in a study of blood T cells in healthy people across ages. PCR was performed a second time for about 7 to 11 cycles using a sample-barcoded 5' primer and a J-beta primer mix. One entry per CDR3 protein results from TCRdb running MiXCR on the 5' RACE reads. The data hold more than 1,400,000 distinct CDR3 sequences, with about 43% observed a single time. Input material: blood. The receptors come from a woman aged 18-29 years in good health.

This clonotype has more than one count but fewer than ten. The V and J genes are TRBV20-1 and TRBJ2-3; TRBD2 agrees at 9 bases. The germline V gene has CDR1 DFQATT and CDR2 SNEGSKA (reference sequence). CDR3 length: 15 amino acids. Trimming at V came to 3 bases and at J to 4 bases, leaving 8 bases not matched to a gene. For the CDR3, the DNA is TGCAGTGCTAGGATGGGCGGGGGGGCGGCAGATACGCAGTATTTT. This codes for CSARMGGGAADTQYF.

This clonotype showed up just a few times. The rearrangement joins TRBV21-1 to TRBJ2-4; the DNA was not compared with TRBD1, the D call given in the table. TRBV21-1 is noted as a pseudogene. The CDR3 is 17 residues long. CDR3 sequence: CASSRNSGGLAKNIQYF. CDR3 bases: TGTGCCAGCAGCAGGAACAGTGGGGGACTAGCCAAAAACATTCAGTACTTC.

The rearrangement uses TRBV5-1 and TRBJ2-1, with 7 bases matching TRBD1. Germline assignment: CDR1 SGHRS and CDR2 YFSETQ. The V and J ends lost 1 base and 3 bases, in that order; junction bases with no gene match: 7. The CDR3 has 16 residues. The CDR3 region has the DNA TGCGCCAGCAGCTTGACTTCCGGGACAGTCTACAATGAGCAGTTCTTC. Translating gives CASSLTSGTVYNEQFF. The full variable domain, with the rest looked up from reference TRBV5-1 and TRBJ2-1, is KAGVTQTPRYLIKTRGQQVTLSCSPISGHRSVSWYQQTPGQGLQFLFEYFSETQRNKGNFPGRFSGRQFSNSRSEMNVSTLELGDSALYLCASSLTSGTVYNEQFFGPGTRLTVL.

This clonotype has a single count. This rearrangement joins TRBV2 to TRBJ1-2; tentatively, D is TRBD1 (5 bases). The CDR3 extends over 16 amino acids. Looked up from germline, CDR1 is SNHLY and CDR2 is FYNNEI. Trimming removed 6 bases from V and 0 bases from J, with 17 bases in between. The CDR3 protein is CASRLPDRNANYGYTF. The CDR3, as DNA: TGTGCCAGCAGACTGCCCGACAGAAACGCTAACTATGGCTACACCTTC.

V is TRBV4-2 and J is TRBJ1-2; 7 bases map to TRBD1. Losses at the gene ends were 1 base for V and 7 bases for J; bases not matched to a gene: 3. This CDR3 is 13 amino acids long. Germline CDR1 reads LGHNA; CDR2 reads YNFKEQ. CDR3 DNA: TGTGCCAGCAGCCAAGGGACAGGATGTGGCTACACCTTC. It codes for CASSQGTGCGYTF.

The chain combines TRBV12-3 or TRBV12-4 with TRBJ2-3; no definite D call. V lost 6 bases and J 5 bases, leaving 9 bases between the germline ends. The CDR3 sequence is 12 residues long. The CDR3, as DNA: TGTGCCAGCAGAAGGTGGGGAGATACGCAGTATTTT. It yields the protein CASRRWGDTQYF.

This clonotype was seen only a few times. The J gene is TRBJ2-7, the V gene TRBV9, with 8 nucleotides matching TRBD1. V gave up 6 bases and J gave up 0 bases; unmatched junction bases: 11. CDR3 length: 16 amino acids. Germline V CDR1 and CDR2: SGDLS, YYNGEE. CDR3 bases: TGTGCCAGCACCACAGGGGGGACTGGGAGCTCCTACGAGCAGTACTTC. This translates into CASTTGGTGSSYEQYF.

The V call is TRBV20-1, the J call TRBJ1-2, with TRBD1 matching over 7 bases. The CDR3 consists of 14 residues. Germline V gene data show CDR1 as DFQATT and CDR2 as SNEGSKA (reference sequence). V trimming: 1 base; J trimming: 8 bases; junction bases outside the gene matches: 10. The CDR3: CSARGLGQAAGYTF. Here the CDR3 DNA reads TGCAGTGCTAGAGGTCTAGGACAGGCCGCCGGCTACACCTTC.

The chain combines TRBV13 with TRBJ1-1; D gene uncertain. The CDR3 runs to 14 residues. Trimming stripped 1 base from V and 4 bases from J, with 10 bases between. The V gene's germline CDR1 is PRHDT and CDR2 FYEKMQ (reference sequence). The CDR3, as DNA: TGTGCCAGCAGCTTAGACCCAGGTGTCACTGAAGCTTTCTTT. Residues: CASSLDPGVTEAFF.

In its sample, this clonotype was seen a few times. The chain is built from TRBV6-6 and TRBJ1-5; 11 positions agree with TRBD1. Germline V CDR1 and CDR2: MNHNY, SVGAGI (reference sequence). CDR3 length equals 12 residues. After removal of 5 bases from V and 14 bases from J, the junction contained 5 bases not matched to a gene. The CDR3 DNA reads as TGTGCCAGCAGTCCCCCGGGACAGGGGGAGCATTTT. It encodes CASSPPGQGEHF.

The V gene is TRBV6-4, the J gene TRBJ2-1; weak D call: TRBD2 (6 bases). Per the germline V gene, CDR1 is MRHNA and CDR2 is SNTAGT. This CDR3 has 15 amino acids. Trimming pared 7 bases from V and 0 bases from J, leaving 13 bases between. The DNA for the CDR3 is TGTGCCAGCACTCCGGGGGTGGGCTCCTACAATGAGCAGTTCTTC. It translates to CASTPGVGSYNEQFF.

Comments on this clonotype: A much more abundant neighbour one base away suggests this may be a read error. The CDR3 DNA follows: TGTGCCGCGGGTTCAGGGGCTGGGGAGACGCAGTATTTT. Its translation: CAAGSGAGETQYF. This chain uses TRBV10-3 with TRBJ2-3; D is possibly TRBD1 (6 bases). Trimming shortened V by 11 bases and J by 9 bases, and 21 bases separated the two germline ends. This CDR3 has 13 residues. The V gene's germline CDR1 is ENHRY and CDR2 SYGVKD.

V usage is TRBV5-1 and J usage is TRBJ2-7, with TRBD2 as a possible D gene (6 bases). Per the germline V gene, CDR1 is SGHRS and CDR2 is YFSETQ. This CDR3 comprises 19 residues. The V and J ends lost 0 bases and 7 bases respectively, with 29 bases between them. In DNA, the CDR3 is TGCGCCAGCAGCTTGGAGGGGCCGGGGGAGCAGGTTTTCCACAATGAGCAGTACTTC. This codes for CASSLEGPGEQVFHNEQYF.

About this clonotype: A junction boundary mismatches the germline segment, possibly from a read error. V gene TRBV29-1 combines with J gene TRBJ1-2; D call uncertain. Germline V gene sequence: CDR1 SQVTM, CDR2 ANQGSEA. This CDR3 spans 14 amino acids. The CDR3 DNA follows: TGCAGCGTCCTCCCCCGGACCGCCGGGAATGGCAACACCTTC. This sequence encodes CSVLPRTAGNGNTF. Full variable domain (missing parts from reference TRBV29-1 and TRBJ1-2): SAVISQKPSRDICQRGTSLTIQCQVDSQVTMMFWYRQQPGQSLTLIATANQGSEATYESGFVIDKFPISRPNLTFSTLTVSNMSPEDSSIYLCSVLPRTAGNGNTFGSGTRLTVV.